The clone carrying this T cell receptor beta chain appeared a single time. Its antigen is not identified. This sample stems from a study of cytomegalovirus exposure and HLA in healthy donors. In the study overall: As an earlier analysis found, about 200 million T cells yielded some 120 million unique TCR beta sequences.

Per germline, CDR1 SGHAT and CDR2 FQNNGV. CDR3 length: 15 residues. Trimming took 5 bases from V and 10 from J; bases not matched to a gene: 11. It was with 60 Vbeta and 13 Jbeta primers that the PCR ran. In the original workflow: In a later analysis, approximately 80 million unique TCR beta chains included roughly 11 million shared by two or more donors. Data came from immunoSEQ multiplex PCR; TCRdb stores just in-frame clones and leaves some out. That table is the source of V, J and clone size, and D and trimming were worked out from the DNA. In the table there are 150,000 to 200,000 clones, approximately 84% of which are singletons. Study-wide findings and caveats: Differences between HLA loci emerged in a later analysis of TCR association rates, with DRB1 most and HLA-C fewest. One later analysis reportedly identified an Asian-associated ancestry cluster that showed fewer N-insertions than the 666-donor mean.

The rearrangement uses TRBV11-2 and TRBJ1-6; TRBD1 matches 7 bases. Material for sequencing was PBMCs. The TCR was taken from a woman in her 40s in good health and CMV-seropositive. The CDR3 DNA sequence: TGTGCCAGCAGCATACTAGACAGGGCGAACTCACCCCTCCACTTT. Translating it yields CASSILDRANSPLHF.